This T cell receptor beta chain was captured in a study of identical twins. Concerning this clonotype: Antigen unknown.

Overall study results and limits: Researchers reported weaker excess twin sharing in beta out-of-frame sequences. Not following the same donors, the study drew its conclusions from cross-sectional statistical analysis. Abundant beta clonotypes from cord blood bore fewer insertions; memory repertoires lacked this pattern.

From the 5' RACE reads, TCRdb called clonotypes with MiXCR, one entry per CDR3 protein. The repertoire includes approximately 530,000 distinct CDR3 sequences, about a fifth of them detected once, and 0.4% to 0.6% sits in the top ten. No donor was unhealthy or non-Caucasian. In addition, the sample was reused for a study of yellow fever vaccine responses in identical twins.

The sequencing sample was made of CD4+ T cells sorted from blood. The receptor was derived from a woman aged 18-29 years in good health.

The CDR3 sequence: CASSVAENTGELFF. The CDR3 DNA reads TGTGCCAGTAGTGTTGCGGAGAACACCGGGGAGCTGTTTTTT. The J gene is TRBJ2-2, the V gene TRBV19, with D uncertain. The CDR3 is 14 residues long. V lost 5 bases and J 1 base, leaving 8 bases between the germline ends. The germline gives CDR1 LNHDA, CDR2 SQIVND (reference sequence).